The T cell receptor beta chain described here comes from a study of blood T cell repertoires in COVID-19. Study summary: Sources were T cells, B-cell-depleted T cells, or PBMCs; the material itself was cDNA or gDNA.

Source study methods: By means of reference gene primer amplification, nucleated cell counts were estimated. Produced via immunoSEQ multiplex PCR; TCRdb's table is partial and in-frame only. That table furnishes V, J and clone size, whereas the DNA furnished D and trimming. The sample records approximately 250,000 clones, 65% to 85% being singletons. This clone has more than one count but fewer than ten. Per the germline V gene, CDR1 is MNHEY and CDR2 is SMNVEV (reference sequence). V was clipped by 8 bases and J by 2 bases, with 12 bases between them. The CDR3 covers 13 residues. The chain joins TRBV27 to TRBJ1-2, with D unclear. Sequenced: peripheral blood. This sequence was found in a middle-aged woman who had recovered from COVID-19. The CDR3 is CASRQAGNYGYTF. The CDR3 coding sequence is TGTGCCAGCCGCCAGGCTGGGAACTATGGCTACACCTTC.